Sequencing of this T cell receptor (beta chain) was carried out in a study of T-cell memory formation after mild COVID-19. Turning to the study itself: Clusters of TCRs were largely donor specific.

A note on this clonotype: Its antigen remains unidentified.

General study points: The authors did not confirm SARS-CoV-2 specificity of second-wave clones peaking day 37. Among CD4+ contracting clones, most were CM and EM, and CD8+ ones EMRA.

This CDR3 has 16 amino acids. CDR1 is SGHRS and CDR2 is YFSETQ in the germline V gene. Trimming cost V 0 bases and J 3 bases; bases outside gene matches: 5. TCRdb called the 5' RACE reads again in MiXCR, with one record for every CDR3 protein. Among 300,000 to 400,000 distinct CDR3 sequences, around 30% were seen once, and the ten largest hold approximately 13%. This TCR came from an adult woman who had mild COVID-19 (a few samples of this study predate the infection). Cell type and time point are not known. Sequenced: PBMCs or a T cell subset sorted from them (not recorded which). The rearrangement links TRBV5-1 to TRBJ2-2; TRBD2 aligns across 7 bases. The CDR3 region is CASSLAGGRDTGELFF. The CDR3 region has the DNA TGCGCCAGCAGCTTGGCGGGCGGGAGAGACACCGGGGAGCTGTTTTTT.